This TCR beta chain originates from a study of blood T cells in healthy people across ages. For the second PCR, which ran for 7 to 11 cycles, a sample-barcoded 5' primer and a J-beta primer mix were used. From each sample, at least 2.5 million paired-end reads containing CDR3 were obtained. TCRdb reprocessed the 5' RACE reads with MiXCR, giving one entry per CDR3 protein. This table holds 1.4 million or so distinct CDR3 sequences, about 42% found once. Study conclusions and caveats: Expanded clonotype changes were possibly confounded by unknown donor CMV status. Age brought a roughly linear fall in TCR beta diversity measured per million T cells. Investigators viewed diversity estimates from one million T cells as underestimates, the study reported.

The CDR3 totals 14 residues. The ends lost 4 bases at V and 5 bases at J; junction bases unmatched: 8. CDR1 and CDR2 (germline): ENHRY, SYGVKD. This clonotype was found a few times. Its antigen is currently unknown. The sequence was obtained from a woman aged 18 to 35 in good health. Sequenced sample: blood. The V gene is TRBV10-3, the J gene TRBJ2-7, with 7 positions matching TRBD2. CDR3 nucleotide sequence: TGTGCCATCAGTGGAATTCTAGCGGCTGACGAGCAGTACTTC. Translated, it gives CAISGILAADEQYF.